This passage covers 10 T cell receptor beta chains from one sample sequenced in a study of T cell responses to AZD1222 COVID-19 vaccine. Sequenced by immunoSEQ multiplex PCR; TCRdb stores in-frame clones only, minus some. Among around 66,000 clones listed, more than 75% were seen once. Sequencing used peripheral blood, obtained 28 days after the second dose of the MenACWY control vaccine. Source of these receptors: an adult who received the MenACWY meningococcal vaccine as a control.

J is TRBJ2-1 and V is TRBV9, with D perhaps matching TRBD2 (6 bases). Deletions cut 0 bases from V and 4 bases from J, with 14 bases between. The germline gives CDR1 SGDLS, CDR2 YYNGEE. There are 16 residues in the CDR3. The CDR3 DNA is TGTGCCAGCAGCGTAGGAGGCGGGAACTTTTACAATGAGCAGTTCTTC. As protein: CASSVGGGNFYNEQFF.

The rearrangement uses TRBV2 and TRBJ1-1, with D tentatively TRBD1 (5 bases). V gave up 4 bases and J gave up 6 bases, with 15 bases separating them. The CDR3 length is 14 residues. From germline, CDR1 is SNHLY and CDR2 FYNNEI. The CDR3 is CASSVSGWEAEAFF. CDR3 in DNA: TGTGCCAGCAGTGTATCAGGGTGGGAGGCTGAAGCTTTCTTT.

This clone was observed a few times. The CDR3 is CASSYSSGESYNSPLHF. The CDR3 region has the DNA TGTGCCAGCAGTTACTCGTCAGGGGAGTCCTATAATTCACCCCTCCACTTT. The chain has TRBV6-2 or TRBV6-3 and TRBJ1-6; the D gene is possibly TRBD1 (6 bases). This CDR3 contains 17 residues. V was shortened by 0 bases and J by 1 base, with 10 bases between the two germline ends. Germline values: CDR1 MNHEY, CDR2 SVGEGT.

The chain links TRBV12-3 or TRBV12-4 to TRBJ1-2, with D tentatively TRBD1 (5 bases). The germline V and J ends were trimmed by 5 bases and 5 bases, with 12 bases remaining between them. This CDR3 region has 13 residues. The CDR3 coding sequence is TGTGCCAGCAGTAAGACAGATGGATATGGCTACACCTTC. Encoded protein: CASSKTDGYGYTF.

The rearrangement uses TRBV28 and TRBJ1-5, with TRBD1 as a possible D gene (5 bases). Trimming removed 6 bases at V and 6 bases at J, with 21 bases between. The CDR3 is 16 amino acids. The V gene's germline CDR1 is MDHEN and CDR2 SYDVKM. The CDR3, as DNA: TGTGCCAGCAGGACGAGTAAAAGGGGTGCGGTTCAGCCCCAGCATTTT. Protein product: CASRTSKRGAVQPQHF. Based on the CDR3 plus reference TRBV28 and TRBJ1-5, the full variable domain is DVKVTQSSRYLVKRTGEKVFLECVQDMDHENMFWYRQDPGLGLRLIYFSYDVKMKEKGDIPEGYSVSREKKERFSLILESASTNQTSMYLCASRTSKRGAVQPQHFGDGTRLSIL.

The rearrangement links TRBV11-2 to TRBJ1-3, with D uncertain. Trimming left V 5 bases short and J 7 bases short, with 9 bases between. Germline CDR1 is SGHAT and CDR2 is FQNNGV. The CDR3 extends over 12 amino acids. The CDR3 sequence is CASSLYGNTIYF. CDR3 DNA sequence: TGTGCCAGCAGCCTCTATGGGAACACCATATATTTT.

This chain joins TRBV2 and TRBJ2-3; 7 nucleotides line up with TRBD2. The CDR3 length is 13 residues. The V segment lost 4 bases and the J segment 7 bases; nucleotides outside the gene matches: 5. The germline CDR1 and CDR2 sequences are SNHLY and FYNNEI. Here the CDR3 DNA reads TGTGCCAGCAGTGGGAAAGCGGGGAATACGCAGTATTTT. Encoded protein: CASSGKAGNTQYF.

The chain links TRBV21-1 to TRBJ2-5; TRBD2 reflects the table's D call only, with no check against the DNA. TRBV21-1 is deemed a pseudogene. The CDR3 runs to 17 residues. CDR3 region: CASSKEKPGGRWETQYF. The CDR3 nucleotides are TGTGCCAGCAGCAAAGAGAAACCGGGAGGGAGGTGGGAGACCCAGTACTTC.

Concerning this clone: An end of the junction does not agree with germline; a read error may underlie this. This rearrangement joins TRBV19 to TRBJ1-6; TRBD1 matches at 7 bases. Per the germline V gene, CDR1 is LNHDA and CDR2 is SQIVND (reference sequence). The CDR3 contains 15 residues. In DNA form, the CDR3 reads TGTGCCAGTTTAGACAGGGCCCTTACGGATTCACGCCTCCACTTT. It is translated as CASLDRALTDSRLHF.

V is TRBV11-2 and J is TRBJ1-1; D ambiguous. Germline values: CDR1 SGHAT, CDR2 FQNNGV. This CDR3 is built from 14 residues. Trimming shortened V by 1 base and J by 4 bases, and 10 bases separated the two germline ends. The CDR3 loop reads CASSLGRASTEAFF. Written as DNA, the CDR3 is TGTGCCAGCAGCTTAGGTCGGGCCTCCACTGAAGCTTTCTTT.